This paragraph reports one T cell receptor (beta chain). This clone was seen a handful of times. The clone's antigen remains unknown. No base quality values were provided; no much bigger clone lies one nucleotide off. Naive and memory CD4+ T cells were separated from cryopreserved PBMCs through CD4 enrichment, which was followed by EasySep naive CD4+ T cell enrichment. For around nine days, sorted naive or memory CD4+ T cells (about 9.3 x 10^4) were cultured at a 1:1 ratio with T cell-depleted PBMCs and CEF peptides. Each peptide culture condition was generally run in triplicate replicate wells. Ficoll-Paque PLUS gradient centrifugation was used to isolate PBMCs from leukapheresis product or whole blood. PBMCs were either cryopreserved at -140°C or used fresh in the expansion assay. The QIAamp Micro DNA Kit was used to extract genomic DNA from the CD4+ T cells. Trimming removed 4 bases from V and 2 bases from J, leaving 9 bases between the germline ends. The CDR3 starts with the cysteine, ends with the phenylalanine, and has 15 residues. Just the 45-base CDR3 DNA is kept, in frame starting at base 1. CDR1 and CDR2 were assigned from the germline V gene as SGHTA and FQGTGA.

This sample was included in a study of CD4 T cells in relation to SARS-CoV-2 and coronaviruses (dated by TCRdb to the early 2020s). With respect to the entire study: The ViraFEST assay cultured PBMCs with antigen for more than nine days, then sequenced TCR beta CDR3s to find antigen-specific clonal expansions. Samples from a few pre-COVID donors and the naive versus memory experiments were sequenced with the Adaptive Biotechnologies TCR-sequencing kit; other data were Illumina-based. The approximately 12 convalescent patients included 8 males and 4 females; two subjects were Hispanic. Shared crossreactive spike epitopes were mapped to their HLA restriction using patient-derived lymphoblastoid cell lines. At the level of individual TCR clonotypes, the study measured memory CD4+ T cell crossreactivity between SARS-CoV-2 spike protein and common cold coronavirus spike proteins. Across all 12 patients in the convalescent cohort, the median age was approximately 38 years, with a range of roughly 20 to 80 years. A different TCR-beta assay, based on Illumina, was used to sequence expansion assays from other donors in the study. Findings and caveats that apply to the study as a whole: Because the crossreactivity analysis focused on spike protein, crossreactivity against other viral proteins was not assessed. Naive versus memory sequencing indicated the assay detects memory recall responses rather than primary responses primed during culture. Crossreactive clones showed significantly weaker SARS-CoV-2-driven expansion than monoreactive clones, consistent with antigenic imprinting. Because no donor provided both pre-pandemic and post-infection samples, tracing the source of pre-existing responses was limited. Memory CD4+ clonotypes crossrecognizing SARS-CoV-2 and at least one common cold coronavirus spike were found in approximately 65% of donors. Small numbers of patients and of tested TCRs limited the study.

CEF-cultured naive and memory CD4+ T cell DNA received survey-level immunoSEQ TCR-beta sequencing. The authors processed their data as follows. During preprocessing, nonproductive sequences were removed, as were CDR3s that did not start with C, did not end with F or W, or were shorter than 7 amino acids. The MANAFEST web app was used to call antigen-specific clonotypes on the basis of expansion compared with the reference and with other culture wells. To be counted as positive, a clone had to show significant expansion compared with the reference culture, at an FDR below 0.05, in 2 of 3 replicate wells. Positive clones also required significant expansion versus all other tandem wells and an odds ratio above 5. Cultured and uncultured naive and memory CD4+ repertoires were searched for previously identified spike- and CEF-reactive CDR3s. Pairwise Levenshtein distance, computed with the stringdist R package after three terminal residues were trimmed from each end, was used as the measure of CDR3 homology. TCRdb carries this immuneACCESS record with in-frame sequences only. Its versions omit some clonotypes, under half of them owing to an unresolved V gene in the studies checked, with the rest unexplained. That table supplies the V and J calls and clone size; D and trimming were determined from the DNA. The sample contains about 41,000 clones, 84% of them found a single time. The ten top clones hold roughly 1.2% of the sample.

The TCR comes from an adult with COVID-19. The sample was naive CD4+ T cells from PBMCs, cultured in vitro. The cell subset or site tag for this specimen amounts to: naive CD4+ T cells isolated by negative enrichment. The sequence links TRBV7-3 to TRBJ2-6; no D gene can be assigned with confidence. The nucleotide sequence reads TGTGCCAGCAGCTCCGGGTATACTGGGGCCAACGTCCTGACTTTC. Its translation is CASSSGYTGANVLTF.